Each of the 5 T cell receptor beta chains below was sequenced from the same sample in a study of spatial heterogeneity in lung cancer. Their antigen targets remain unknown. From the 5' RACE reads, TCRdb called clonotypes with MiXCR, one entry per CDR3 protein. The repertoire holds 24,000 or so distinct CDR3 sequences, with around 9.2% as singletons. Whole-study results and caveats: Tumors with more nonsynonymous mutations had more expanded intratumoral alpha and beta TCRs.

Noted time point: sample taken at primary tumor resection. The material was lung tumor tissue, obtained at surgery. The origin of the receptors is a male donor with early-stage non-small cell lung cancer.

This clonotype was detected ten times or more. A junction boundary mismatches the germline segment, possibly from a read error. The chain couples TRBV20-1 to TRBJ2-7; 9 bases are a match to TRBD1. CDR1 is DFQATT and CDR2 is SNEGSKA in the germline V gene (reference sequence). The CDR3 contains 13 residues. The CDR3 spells CSARGDRAEGVIF. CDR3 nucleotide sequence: TGCAGTGCTAGAGGGGACAGGGCCGAGGGGGTAATTTTC.

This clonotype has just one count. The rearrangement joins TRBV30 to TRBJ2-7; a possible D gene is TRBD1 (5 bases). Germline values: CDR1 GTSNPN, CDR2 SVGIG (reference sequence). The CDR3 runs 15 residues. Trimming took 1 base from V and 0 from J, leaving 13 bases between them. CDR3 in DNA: TGTGCCTGGAGTGGGGTTCGACAGATCTCCTACGAGCAGTACTTC. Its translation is CAWSGVRQISYEQYF.

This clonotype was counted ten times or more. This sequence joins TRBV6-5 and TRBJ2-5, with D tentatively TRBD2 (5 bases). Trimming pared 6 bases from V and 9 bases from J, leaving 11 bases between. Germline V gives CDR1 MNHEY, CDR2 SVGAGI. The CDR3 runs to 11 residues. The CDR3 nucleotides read TGTGCCAGCAGCGAATACGGGGCCCAGTACTTC. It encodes CASSEYGAQYF.

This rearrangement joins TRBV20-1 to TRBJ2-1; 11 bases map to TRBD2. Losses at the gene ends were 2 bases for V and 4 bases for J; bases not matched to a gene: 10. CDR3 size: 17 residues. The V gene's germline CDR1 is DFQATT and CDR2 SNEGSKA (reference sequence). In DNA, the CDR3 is TGCAGTGCTAGATCGAGACTAGCGGGGAGGGGGTACAATGAGCAGTTCTTC. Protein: CSARSRLAGRGYNEQFF.

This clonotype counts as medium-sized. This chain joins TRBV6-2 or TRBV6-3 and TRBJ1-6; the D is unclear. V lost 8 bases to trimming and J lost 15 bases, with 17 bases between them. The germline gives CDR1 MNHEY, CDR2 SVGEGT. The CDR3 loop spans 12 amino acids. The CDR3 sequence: CASSIDPFHLHF. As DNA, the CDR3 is TGTGCCAGCTCAATAGACCCCTTCCACCTCCACTTT.